This TCR beta chain was retrieved from a study of blood T cell repertoires in COVID-19. Measured with immunoSEQ multiplex PCR; TCRdb has only the in-frame clones, and not every one. The repertoire has roughly 150,000 clones, around 80% of them found once; the top ten carry 8% to 13%. This clonotype originated in a man in his fifties or sixties with active or convalescent COVID-19. The specimen was peripheral blood.

The DNA for the CDR3 is TGTGCCAGCAGGGTGGGGACAGGGTATAATGATTCACCCCTCCACTTT. Translated, it gives CASRVGTGYNDSPLHF. The V and J genes are TRBV2 and TRBJ1-6; 9 bases are a match to TRBD1. The CDR3 has 16 amino acids. Germline V CDR1 and CDR2: SNHLY, FYNNEI. V shed 6 bases and J 8 bases; nucleotides not matched to a gene: 11.